The rows below give T cell receptor beta chains drawn from one sample of a study of monozygotic twins with inflammatory bowel disease. TCRdb re-called the 5' RACE reads and gives one entry per CDR3 protein, without DNA. The sample totals roughly 200,000 distinct CDR3 sequences; its top ten clones hold 1.5% to 2%. Sequencing was performed on blood. These receptors were collected from a human donor with ulcerative colitis or Crohn's disease, or a healthy co-twin of an affected twin (not recorded which). Both conserved end residues are part of each CDR3.

>TRBV12-3/TRBV12-4|TRBJ2-2
CASRGEIRTGELFF
>TRBV7-9|TRBJ1-5
CASSRQENQPQHF
>TRBV4-1|TRBJ2-1
CASSQVGFLTSGPYNEQFF
>TRBV18|TRBJ1-4
CATSPATAEKLFF
>TRBV20-1|TRBJ2-5
CSGGREETQYF
>TRBV5-1|TRBJ1-5
CASSFQGPQPQHF
>TRBV12-3/TRBV12-4|TRBJ1-2
CASSLGTSYLGYTF
>TRBV12-3/TRBV12-4|TRBJ2-1
CASSLRTGLGNNEQFF
>TRBV5-1|TRBJ1-4
CASSQGVAATNEKLFF
>TRBV10-3|TRBJ1-1
CAISESLTGVNTEAFF
>TRBV5-8|TRBJ1-2
CASSLDPGQGVYGYTF
>TRBV27|TRBJ1-1
CASQRQGWRLNTEAFF
>TRBV12-3/TRBV12-4|TRBJ2-2
CASSLRLAVSTGELFF
>TRBV3-1|TRBJ2-6
CASSPGPGISGANVLTF
>TRBV21-1|TRBJ1-2
CASSKMPRVLHGYTF
>TRBV20-1|TRBJ1-3
CSASVGSSGNTIYF
>TRBV3-1|TRBJ1-1
CASSQDLGTSREAFF
>TRBV5-1|TRBJ1-2
CASSLEQGGSLSGYTF
>TRBV18|TRBJ2-1
CASSNTWDGNNEQFF
>TRBV5-6|TRBJ2-1
CASSETGTGLDNEQFF
>TRBV6-1|TRBJ2-7
CASSRSGTGDPYEQYF
>TRBV7-8|TRBJ2-3
CASSSEGGTDTQYF